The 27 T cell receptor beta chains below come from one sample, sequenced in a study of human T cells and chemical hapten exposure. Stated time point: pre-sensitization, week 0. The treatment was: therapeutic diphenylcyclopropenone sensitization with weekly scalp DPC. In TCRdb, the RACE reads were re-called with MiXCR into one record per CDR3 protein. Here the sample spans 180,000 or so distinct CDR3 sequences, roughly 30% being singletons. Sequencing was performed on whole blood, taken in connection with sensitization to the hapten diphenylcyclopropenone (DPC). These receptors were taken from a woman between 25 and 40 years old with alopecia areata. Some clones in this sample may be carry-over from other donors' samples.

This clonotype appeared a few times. The CDR3 protein is CASSTPILYEQYF. The CDR3 coding sequence is TGTGCCAGCAGCACACCGATACTCTACGAGCAGTACTTC. This chain uses TRBV12-3 or TRBV12-4 with TRBJ2-7, with D hard to call. V lost 6 bases and J lost 3, with 12 bases in between. This CDR3 has 13 amino acids.

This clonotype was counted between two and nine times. CDR3 DNA sequence: TGTGCCAGCAGCTTCGGACAGGGGGAAGGAACCGGGGAGCTGTTTTTT. It translates to CASSFGQGEGTGELFF. The chain recombines TRBV2 with TRBJ2-2; 10 bases agree with TRBD1. The CDR3 loop spans 16 amino acids. Germline V lookup: CDR1 SNHLY, CDR2 FYNNEI. V shed 6 bases, J shed 5 bases, and the junction held 9 bases outside the gene matches.

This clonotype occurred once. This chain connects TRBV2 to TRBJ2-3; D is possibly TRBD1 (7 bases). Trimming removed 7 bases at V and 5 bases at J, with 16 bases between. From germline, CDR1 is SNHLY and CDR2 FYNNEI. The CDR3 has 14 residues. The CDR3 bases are TGTGCCAGCAAACGAAGGCAGGGGGGAGATACGCAGTATTTT. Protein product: CASKRRQGGDTQYF.

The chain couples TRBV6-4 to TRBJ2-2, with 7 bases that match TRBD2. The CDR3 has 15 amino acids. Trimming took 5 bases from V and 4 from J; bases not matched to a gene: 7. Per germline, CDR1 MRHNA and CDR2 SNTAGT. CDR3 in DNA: TGTGCCAGCAGTAAACTAGCGAACCCCACCGGGGAGCTGTTTTTT. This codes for CASSKLANPTGELFF.

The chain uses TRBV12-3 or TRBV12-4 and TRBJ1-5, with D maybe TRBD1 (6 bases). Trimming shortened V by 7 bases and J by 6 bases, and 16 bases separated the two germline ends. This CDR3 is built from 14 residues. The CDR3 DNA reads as TGTGCCAGCAACACCCTGGGGGCAATTCAGCCCCAGCATTTT. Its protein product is CASNTLGAIQPQHF.

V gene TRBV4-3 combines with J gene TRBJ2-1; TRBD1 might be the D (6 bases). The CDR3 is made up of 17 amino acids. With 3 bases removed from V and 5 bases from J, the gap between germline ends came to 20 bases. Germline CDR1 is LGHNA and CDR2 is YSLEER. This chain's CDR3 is CASSHTVTGRSDNEQFF. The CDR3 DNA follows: TGCGCCAGCAGCCACACTGTCACAGGGCGCAGTGACAATGAGCAGTTCTTC.

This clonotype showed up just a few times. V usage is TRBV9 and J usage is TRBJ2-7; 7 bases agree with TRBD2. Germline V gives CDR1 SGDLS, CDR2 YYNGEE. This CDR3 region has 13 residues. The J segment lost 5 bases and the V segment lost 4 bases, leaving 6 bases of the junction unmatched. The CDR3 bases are TGTGCCAGCAGCCCAAGGACTAGAGACGAGCAGTACTTC. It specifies CASSPRTRDEQYF.

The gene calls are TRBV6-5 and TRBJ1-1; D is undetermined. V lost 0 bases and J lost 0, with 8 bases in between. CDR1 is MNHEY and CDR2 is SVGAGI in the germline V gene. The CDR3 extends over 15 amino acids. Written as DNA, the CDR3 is TGTGCCAGCAGTTACTCTCAGGTCCTGAACACTGAAGCTTTCTTT. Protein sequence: CASSYSQVLNTEAFF.

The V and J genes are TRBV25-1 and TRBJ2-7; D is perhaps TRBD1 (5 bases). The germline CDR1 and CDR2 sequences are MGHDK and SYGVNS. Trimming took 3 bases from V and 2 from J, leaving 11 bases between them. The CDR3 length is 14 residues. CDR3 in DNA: TGTGCCAGCAGTGAGGCTAGGGGCGCCTACGAGCAGTACTTC. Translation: CASSEARGAYEQYF.

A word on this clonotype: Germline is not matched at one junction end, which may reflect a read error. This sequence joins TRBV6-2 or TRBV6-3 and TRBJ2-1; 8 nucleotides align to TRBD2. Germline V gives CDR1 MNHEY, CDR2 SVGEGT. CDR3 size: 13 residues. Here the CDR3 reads CASTGRGGTEQFF. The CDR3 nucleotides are TGTGCCAGCACCGGGAGGGGGGGCACTGAGCAGTTTTTC.

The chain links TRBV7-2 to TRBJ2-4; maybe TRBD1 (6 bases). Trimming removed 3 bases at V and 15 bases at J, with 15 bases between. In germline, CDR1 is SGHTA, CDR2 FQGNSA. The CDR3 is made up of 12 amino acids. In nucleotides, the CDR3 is TGTGCCAGCAGCTTCTACCCGGACAGACCGTACTTC. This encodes CASSFYPDRPYF.

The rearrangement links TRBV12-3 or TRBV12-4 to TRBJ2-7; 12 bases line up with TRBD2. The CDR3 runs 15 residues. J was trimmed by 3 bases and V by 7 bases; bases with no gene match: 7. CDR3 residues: CASTLGLAGIYEQYF. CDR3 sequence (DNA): TGTGCCAGCACCCTAGGACTAGCGGGAATCTACGAGCAGTACTTC.

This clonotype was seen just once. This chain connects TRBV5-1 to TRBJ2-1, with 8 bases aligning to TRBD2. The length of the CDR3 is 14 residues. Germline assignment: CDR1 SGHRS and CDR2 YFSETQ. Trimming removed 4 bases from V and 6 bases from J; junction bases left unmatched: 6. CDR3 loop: CASSVTSVSNEQFF. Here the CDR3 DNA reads TGCGCCAGCAGCGTGACTAGCGTTAGCAATGAGCAGTTCTTC.

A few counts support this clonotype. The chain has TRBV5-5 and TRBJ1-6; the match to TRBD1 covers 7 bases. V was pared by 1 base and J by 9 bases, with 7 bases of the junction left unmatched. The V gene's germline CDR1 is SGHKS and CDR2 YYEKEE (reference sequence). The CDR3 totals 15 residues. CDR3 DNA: TGTGCCAGCAGCTTGATGACAGGGACCAGTTCACCCCTCCACTTT. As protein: CASSLMTGTSSPLHF.

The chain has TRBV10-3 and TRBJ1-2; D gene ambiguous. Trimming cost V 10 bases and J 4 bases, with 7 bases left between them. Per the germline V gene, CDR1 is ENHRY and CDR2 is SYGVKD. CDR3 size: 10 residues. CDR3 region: CATGGYGYTF. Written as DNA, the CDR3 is TGTGCCACAGGAGGCTATGGCTACACCTTC.

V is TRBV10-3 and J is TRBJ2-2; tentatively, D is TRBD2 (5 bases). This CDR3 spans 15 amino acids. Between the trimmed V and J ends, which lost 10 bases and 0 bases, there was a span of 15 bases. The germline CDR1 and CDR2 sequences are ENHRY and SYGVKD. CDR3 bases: TGTGCCAGCTCATTCGGACTCACGAACACCGGGGAGCTGTTTTTT. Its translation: CASSFGLTNTGELFF.

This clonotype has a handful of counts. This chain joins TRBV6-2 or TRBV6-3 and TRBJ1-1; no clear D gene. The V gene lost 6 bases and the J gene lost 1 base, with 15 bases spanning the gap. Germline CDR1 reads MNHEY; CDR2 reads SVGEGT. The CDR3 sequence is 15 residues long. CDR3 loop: CASSRNQKANTEAFF. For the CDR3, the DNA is TGTGCCAGCAGCCGGAATCAAAAGGCGAACACTGAAGCTTTCTTT.

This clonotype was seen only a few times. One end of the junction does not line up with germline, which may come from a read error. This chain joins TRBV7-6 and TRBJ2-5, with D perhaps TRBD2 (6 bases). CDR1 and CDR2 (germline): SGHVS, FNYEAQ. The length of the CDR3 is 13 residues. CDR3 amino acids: CASSLAVQETQYF. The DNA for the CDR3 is TGTGCCAGCAGTTTAGCGGTTCAAGAGACCCAGTACTTC.

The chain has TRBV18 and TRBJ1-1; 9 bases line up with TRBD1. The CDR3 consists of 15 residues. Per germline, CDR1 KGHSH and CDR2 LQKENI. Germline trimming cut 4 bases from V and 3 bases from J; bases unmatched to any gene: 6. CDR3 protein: CASSRWTGDDTEAFF. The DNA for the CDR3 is TGTGCCAGCTCACGCTGGACAGGGGACGACACTGAAGCTTTCTTT.

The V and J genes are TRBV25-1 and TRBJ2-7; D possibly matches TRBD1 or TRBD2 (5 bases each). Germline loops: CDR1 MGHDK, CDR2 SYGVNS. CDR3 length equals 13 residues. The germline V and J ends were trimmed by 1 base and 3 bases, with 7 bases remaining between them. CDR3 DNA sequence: TGTGCCAGCAGTGAATGGGGGAGCTACGAGCAGTACTTC. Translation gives CASSEWGSYEQYF.

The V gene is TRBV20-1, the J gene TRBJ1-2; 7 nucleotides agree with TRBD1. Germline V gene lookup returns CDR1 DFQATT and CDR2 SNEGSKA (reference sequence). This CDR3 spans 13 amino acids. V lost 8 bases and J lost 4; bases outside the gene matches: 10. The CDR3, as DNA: TGCAGTACTACGGTTGCAGGGGGCTATGGCTACACCTTC. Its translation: CSTTVAGGYGYTF.

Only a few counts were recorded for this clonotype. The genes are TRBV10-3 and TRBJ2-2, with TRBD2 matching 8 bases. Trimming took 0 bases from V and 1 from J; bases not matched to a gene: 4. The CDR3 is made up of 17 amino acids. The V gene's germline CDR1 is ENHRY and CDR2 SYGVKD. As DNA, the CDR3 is TGTGCCATCAGTGAGTCGTTCAGCGGGGGGAACACCGGGGAGCTGTTTTTT. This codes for CAISESFSGGNTGELFF.

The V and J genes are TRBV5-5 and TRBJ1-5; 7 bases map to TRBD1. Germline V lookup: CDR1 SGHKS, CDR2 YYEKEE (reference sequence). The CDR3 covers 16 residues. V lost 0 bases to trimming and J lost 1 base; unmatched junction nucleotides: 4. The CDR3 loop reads CASSLAATGSNQPQHF. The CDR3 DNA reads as TGTGCCAGCAGCTTGGCCGCGACAGGGAGCAATCAGCCCCAGCATTTT. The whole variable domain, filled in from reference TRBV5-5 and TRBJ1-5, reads DAGVTQSPTHLIKTRGQQVTLRCSPISGHKSVSWYQQVLGQGPQFIFQYYEKEERGRGNFPDRFSARQFPNYSSELNVNALLLGDSALYLCASSLAATGSNQPQHFGDGTRLSIL.

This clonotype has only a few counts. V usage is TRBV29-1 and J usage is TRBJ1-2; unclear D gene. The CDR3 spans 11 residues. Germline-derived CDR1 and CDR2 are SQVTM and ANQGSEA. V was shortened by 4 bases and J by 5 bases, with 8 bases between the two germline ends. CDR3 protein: CSVGVGYGYTF. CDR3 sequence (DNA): TGCAGCGTTGGGGTCGGGTATGGCTACACCTTC.

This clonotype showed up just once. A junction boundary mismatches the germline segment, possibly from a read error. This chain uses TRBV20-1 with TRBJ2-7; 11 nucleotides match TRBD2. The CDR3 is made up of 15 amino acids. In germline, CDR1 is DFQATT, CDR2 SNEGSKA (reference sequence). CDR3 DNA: TGCAGTGCTAGAACTAGCGGGGGTCACCTCTACGAGCATTACTTC. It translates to CSARTSGGHLYEHYF.

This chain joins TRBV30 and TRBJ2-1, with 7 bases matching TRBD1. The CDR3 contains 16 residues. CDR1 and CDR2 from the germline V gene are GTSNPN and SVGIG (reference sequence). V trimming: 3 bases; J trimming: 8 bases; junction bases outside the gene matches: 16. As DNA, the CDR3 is TGTGCCTGGAGCTCCAGGGACAGACCTTATTCGGATGAGCAGTTCTTC. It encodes CAWSSRDRPYSDEQFF.

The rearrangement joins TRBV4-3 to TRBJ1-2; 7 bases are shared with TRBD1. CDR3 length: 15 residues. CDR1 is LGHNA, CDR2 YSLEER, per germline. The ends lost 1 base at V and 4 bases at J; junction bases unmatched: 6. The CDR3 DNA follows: TGCGCCAGCAGCCAAGGAGCAGGACAGGCCTATGGCTACACCTTC. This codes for CASSQGAGQAYGYTF.